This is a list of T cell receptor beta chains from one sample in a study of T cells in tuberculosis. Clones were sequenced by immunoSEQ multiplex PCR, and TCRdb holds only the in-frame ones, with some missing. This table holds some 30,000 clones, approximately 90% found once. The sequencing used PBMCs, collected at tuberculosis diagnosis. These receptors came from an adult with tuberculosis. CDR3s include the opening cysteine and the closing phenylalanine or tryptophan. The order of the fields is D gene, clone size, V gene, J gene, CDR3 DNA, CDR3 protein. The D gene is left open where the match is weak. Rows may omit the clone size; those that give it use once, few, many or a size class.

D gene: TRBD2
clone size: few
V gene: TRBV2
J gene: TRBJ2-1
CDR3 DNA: TGTGCCAGCACTTACCTAGCGGGACTGGGTGAGCAGTTCTTC
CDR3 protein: CASTYLAGLGEQFF

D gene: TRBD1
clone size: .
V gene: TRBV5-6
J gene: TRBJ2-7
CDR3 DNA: TGTGCCAGCAGCTTGAGGGACAGGGGATTCTACGAGCAGTACTTC
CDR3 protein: CASSLRDRGFYEQYF

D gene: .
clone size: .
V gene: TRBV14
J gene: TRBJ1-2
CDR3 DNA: TGTGCCAGCAGCCCGGACAGATACTATGGCTACACCTTC
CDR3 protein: CASSPDRYYGYTF

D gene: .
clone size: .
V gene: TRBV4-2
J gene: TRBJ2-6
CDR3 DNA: TGTGCCAGCAGCCAAAGGGCGGGGGCTGGGGAAGCTGGGGCCAACGTCCTGACTTTC
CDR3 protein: CASSQRAGAGEAGANVLTF

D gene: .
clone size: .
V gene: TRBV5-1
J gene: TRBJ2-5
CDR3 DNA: TGCGCCAGCAGCGTAGAGGGCCTTGAGAAAGAGACCCAGTACTTC
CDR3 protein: CASSVEGLEKETQYF

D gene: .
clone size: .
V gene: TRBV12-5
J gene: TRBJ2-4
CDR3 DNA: TGTGCTAGTGGTTTGGTAGAAGGACAGAGAGCCAAAAACATTCAGTACTTC
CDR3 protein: CASGLVEGQRAKNIQYF

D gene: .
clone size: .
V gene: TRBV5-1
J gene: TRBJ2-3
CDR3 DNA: TGCGCCAGCAGCTTGAGGTTAGCTGGGGATACGCAGTATTTT
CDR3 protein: CASSLRLAGDTQYF

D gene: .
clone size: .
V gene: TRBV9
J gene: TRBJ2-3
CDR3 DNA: TGTGCCAGCAGCGTAGTCGGTGGGAGTCGGGTCACAGATACGCAGTATTTT
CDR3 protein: CASSVVGGSRVTDTQYF

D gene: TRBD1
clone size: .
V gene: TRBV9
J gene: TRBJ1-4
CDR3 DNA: TGTGCCAGCAGCGCGACAGGGGCCTCGGGGGAAAAACTGTTTTTT
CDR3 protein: CASSATGASGEKLFF

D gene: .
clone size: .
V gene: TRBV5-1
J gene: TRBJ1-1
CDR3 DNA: TGCGCCAGTCTCCCCATTGAGGCTGAAGCTTTCTTT
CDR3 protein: CASLPIEAEAFF

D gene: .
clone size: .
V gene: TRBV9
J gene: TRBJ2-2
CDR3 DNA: TGTGCCAGCAGCGTAGTGGCTAGCGTCACCACCGGGGAGCTGTTTTTT
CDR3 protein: CASSVVASVTTGELFF

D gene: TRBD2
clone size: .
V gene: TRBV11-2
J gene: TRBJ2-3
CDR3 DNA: TGTGCCAGCAGCTTGGGGACTAGCGGAAGCACAGATACGCAGTATTTT
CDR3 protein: CASSLGTSGSTDTQYF

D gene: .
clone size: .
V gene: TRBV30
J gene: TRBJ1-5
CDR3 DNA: TGTGCCTGGAGTGTCAGGGAGGGGCAGCCCCAGCATTTT
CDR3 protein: CAWSVREGQPQHF

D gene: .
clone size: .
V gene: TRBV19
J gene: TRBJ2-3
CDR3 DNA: TGTGCCAGTAGTATAGATCGTAGCGGTAGCGGTATGGATACGCAGTATTTT
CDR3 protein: CASSIDRSGSGMDTQYF

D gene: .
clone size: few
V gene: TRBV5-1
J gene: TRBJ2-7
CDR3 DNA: TGCGCCAGCAGCTTGGTGGAGGGGAGGAACGAGCAGTACTTC
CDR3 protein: CASSLVEGRNEQYF

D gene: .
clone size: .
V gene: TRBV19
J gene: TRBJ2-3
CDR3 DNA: TGTGCCAGTAGTCCAGGGTTCCCAGATACGCAGTATTTT
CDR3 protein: CASSPGFPDTQYF

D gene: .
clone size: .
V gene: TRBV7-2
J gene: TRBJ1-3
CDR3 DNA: TGTGCCAGCAGCGGTAACAGTGGAAACACCATATATTTT
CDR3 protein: CASSGNSGNTIYF

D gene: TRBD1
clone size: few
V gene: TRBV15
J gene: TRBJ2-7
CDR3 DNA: TGTGCCACCAGCAGAGATCGGACAGGATCCGAGCAGTACTTC
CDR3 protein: CATSRDRTGSEQYF

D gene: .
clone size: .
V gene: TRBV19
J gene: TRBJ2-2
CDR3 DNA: TGTGCCAGTAGTATCTTAAGGCCGGGACAAAGGCCCGATAAGAACACCGGGGAGCTGTTTTTT
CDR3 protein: CASSILRPGQRPDKNTGELFF

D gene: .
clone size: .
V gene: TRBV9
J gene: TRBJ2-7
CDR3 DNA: TGTGCCAGCAGCGTAAAGGGGGAGAGGGCCTACGAGCAGTACTTC
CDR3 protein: CASSVKGERAYEQYF

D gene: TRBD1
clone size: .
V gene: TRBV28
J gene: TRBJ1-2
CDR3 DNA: TGTGCCAGCAGTTCTTGGACAGGTCTACGAGGGTATGGCTACACCTTC
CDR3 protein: CASSSWTGLRGYGYTF

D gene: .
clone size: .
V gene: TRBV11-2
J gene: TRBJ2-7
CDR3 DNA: TGTGCCAGCAGCTTAGGTGAACGGGGCGAGCAGTACTTC
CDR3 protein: CASSLGERGEQYF

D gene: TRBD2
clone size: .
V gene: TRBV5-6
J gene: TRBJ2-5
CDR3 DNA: TGTGCCAGCAGCTTGGGAGGGAGGACTAGAAGAGAGACCCAGTACTTC
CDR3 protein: CASSLGGRTRRETQYF

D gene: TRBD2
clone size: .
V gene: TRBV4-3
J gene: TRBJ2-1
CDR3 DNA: TGCGCCAGCAGCCAAGATCGGGGGGGGTACAATGAGCAGTTCTTC
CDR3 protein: CASSQDRGGYNEQFF

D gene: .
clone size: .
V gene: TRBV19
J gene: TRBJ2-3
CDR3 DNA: TGTGCCAGTAGGAGGGCAGGGGGCACAGATACGCAGTATTTT
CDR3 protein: CASRRAGGTDTQYF

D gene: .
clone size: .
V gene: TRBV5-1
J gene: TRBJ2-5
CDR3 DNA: TGCGCCAGCAGCTTGTCAGGCGATTGGAACCAAGAGACCCAGTACTTC
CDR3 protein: CASSLSGDWNQETQYF

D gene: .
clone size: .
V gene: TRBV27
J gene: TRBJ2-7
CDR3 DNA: TGTGCCAGCAGCTTCAGGGCAGGGGAAATCTCCTACGAGCAGTACTTC
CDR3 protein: CASSFRAGEISYEQYF

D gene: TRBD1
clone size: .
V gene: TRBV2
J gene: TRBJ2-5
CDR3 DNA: TGTGCCAGCACACGCCAACCTGGACAGGGCCAGACCCAGTACTTC
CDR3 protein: CASTRQPGQGQTQYF

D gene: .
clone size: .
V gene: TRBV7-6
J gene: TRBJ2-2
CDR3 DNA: TGTGCCAGCAGCTTGAACAGGGCGGGTTCCGGGGAGCTGTTTTTT
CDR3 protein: CASSLNRAGSGELFF

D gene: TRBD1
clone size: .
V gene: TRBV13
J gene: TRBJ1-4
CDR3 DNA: TGTGCCAGCAGCCGGGGACAGGCAAATGAAAAACTGTTTTTT
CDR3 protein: CASSRGQANEKLFF

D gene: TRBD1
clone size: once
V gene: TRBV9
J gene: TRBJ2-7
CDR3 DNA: TGTGCCAGCAGAGGTGGACAGGGGGCCTACGAGCAGTACTTC
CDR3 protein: CASRGGQGAYEQYF

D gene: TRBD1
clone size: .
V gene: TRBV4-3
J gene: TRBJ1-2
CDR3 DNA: TGCGCCAGCAGCCAAGCGACAGGGGGCTACTATGGCTACACCTTC
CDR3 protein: CASSQATGGYYGYTF

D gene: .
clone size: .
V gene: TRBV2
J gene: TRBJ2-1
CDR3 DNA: TGTGCCAGCAGTGGCCGGGACACCCAACGCTCCTACAATGAGCAGTTCTTC
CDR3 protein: CASSGRDTQRSYNEQFF

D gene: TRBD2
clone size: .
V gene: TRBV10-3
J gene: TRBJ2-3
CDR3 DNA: TGTGCCATCAGTGAAATCCCTAGCGGGCGCGACCCTAGAACAGATACGCAGTATTTT
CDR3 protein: CAISEIPSGRDPRTDTQYF

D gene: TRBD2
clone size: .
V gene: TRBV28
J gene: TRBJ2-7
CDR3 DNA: TGTGCCAGCAGTCCTTTTCGTTTAGGGACTACCTACGAGCAGTACTTC
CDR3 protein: CASSPFRLGTTYEQYF

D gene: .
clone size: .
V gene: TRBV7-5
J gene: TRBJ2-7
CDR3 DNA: TGTGCCAGAAGCTCCGGGACTGGGGATAGATTGGAGTACTTC
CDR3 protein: CARSSGTGDRLEYF

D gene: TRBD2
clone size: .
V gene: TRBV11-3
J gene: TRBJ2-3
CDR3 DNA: TGTGCCAGCAGCTTAGCGGGAGGGTCAGATACGCAGTATTTT
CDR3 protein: CASSLAGGSDTQYF

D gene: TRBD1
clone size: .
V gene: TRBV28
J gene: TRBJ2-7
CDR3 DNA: TGTGCCAGCAGTCCAGGGGGTCGTAGGGACGAGCAGTACTTC
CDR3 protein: CASSPGGRRDEQYF

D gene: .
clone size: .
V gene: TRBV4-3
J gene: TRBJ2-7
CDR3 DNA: TGCGCCAGCAGCCAACAAACCGGGACTGACTCCTACGAGCAGTACTTC
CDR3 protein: CASSQQTGTDSYEQYF

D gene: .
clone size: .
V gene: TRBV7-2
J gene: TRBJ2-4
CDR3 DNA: TGTGCCAGCAGCTTAGGAGTGACTACTCAAAACATTCAGTACTTC
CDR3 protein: CASSLGVTTQNIQYF

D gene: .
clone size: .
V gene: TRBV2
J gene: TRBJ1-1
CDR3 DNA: TGTGCCAGCAGTTCCTGGGACTCCTTGAACACTGAAGCTTTCTTT
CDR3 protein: CASSSWDSLNTEAFF

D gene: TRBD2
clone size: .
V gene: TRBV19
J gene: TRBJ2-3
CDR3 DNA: TGTGCCAGTAGTAAGGGACTAGCGGGACTGGCGTACACAGATACGCAGTATTTT
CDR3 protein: CASSKGLAGLAYTDTQYF

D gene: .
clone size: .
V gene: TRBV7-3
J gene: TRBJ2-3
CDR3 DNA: TGTGCCAGCAGCTTAAGTCCGGGGGATACGCAGTATTTT
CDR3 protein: CASSLSPGDTQYF

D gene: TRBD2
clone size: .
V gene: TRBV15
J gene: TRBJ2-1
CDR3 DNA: TGTGCCACCAGCATCCAACCTTCGACTAGCGGGGGGCCCCCTTACCACAATGAGCAGTTCTTC
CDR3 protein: CATSIQPSTSGGPPYHNEQFF

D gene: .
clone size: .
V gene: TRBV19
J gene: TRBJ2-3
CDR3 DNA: TGTGCCACCTCGGCCAGGGTAACAGATACGCAGTATTTT
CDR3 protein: CATSARVTDTQYF

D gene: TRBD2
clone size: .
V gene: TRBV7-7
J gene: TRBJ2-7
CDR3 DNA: TGTGCCAGCAGCTTAAGTCTACTAGCGGACGAGCAGTACTTC
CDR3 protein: CASSLSLLADEQYF

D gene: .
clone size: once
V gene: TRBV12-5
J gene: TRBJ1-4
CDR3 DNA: TGTGCTAGTGGTTCACGTCGTTGGGGACACCAGAATGAAAAACTGTTTTTT
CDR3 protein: CASGSRRWGHQNEKLFF

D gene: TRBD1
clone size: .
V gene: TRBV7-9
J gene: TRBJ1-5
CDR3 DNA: TGTGCCAGCAGCACCCCGGAGAAGGGGGCATCTCAGCCCCAGCATTTT
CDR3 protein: CASSTPEKGASQPQHF

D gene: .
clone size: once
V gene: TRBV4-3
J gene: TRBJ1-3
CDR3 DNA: TGCGCCAGCAGCCAAGCACAGGATCTCTCTGGAAACACCATATATTTT
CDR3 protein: CASSQAQDLSGNTIYF

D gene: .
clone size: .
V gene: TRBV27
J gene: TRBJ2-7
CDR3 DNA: TGTGCCAGCAGTTCGCCCATTAGGGAGGTGAGAAACGAGCAGTACTTC
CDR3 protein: CASSSPIREVRNEQYF

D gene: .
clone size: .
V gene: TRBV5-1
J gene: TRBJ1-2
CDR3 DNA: TGCGCCAGCATGCCTACCCAGGGGCATGGCTACACCTTC
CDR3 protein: CASMPTQGHGYTF

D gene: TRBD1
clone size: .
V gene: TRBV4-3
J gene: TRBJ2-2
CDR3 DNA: TGCGCCAGCAGCCAAGACGGGACAGGGGGTATCGGGGAGCTGTTTTTT
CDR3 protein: CASSQDGTGGIGELFF

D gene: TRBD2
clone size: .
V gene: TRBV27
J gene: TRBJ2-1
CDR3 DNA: TGTGCCAGCACTCTAGCGGGCGCCGGCTACAATGAGCAGTTCTTC
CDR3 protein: CASTLAGAGYNEQFF

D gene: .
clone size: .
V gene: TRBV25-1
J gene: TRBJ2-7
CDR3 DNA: TGTGCCAGCAGTGAGTCTAACTACGAGCAGTACTTC
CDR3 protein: CASSESNYEQYF

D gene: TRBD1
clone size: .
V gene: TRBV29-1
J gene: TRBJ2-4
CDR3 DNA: TGCAGCGTAAACACAGGGGATAAAAACATTCAGTACTTC
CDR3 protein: CSVNTGDKNIQYF

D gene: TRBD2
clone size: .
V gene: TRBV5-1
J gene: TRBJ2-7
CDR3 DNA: TGCGCCAGCAGCTTCGGACTAGCGGGAGTCTACGAGCAGTACTTC
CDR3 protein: CASSFGLAGVYEQYF

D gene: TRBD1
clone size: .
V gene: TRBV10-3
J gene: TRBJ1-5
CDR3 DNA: TGTGCCATCAGTGAGCCTGGACAGGGGGCCAATCAGCCCCAGCATTTT
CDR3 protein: CAISEPGQGANQPQHF

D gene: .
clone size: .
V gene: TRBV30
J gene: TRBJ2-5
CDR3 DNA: TGTGCCTGGGGCCTCGGGACATCAAACCAAGAGACCCAGTACTTC
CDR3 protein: CAWGLGTSNQETQYF

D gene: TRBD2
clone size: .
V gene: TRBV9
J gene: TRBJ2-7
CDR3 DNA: TGTGCCAGCAGCTCGGGACTAGCGGCGGGCCAGGAGCAGTACTTC
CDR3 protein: CASSSGLAAGQEQYF